This TCR beta chain was identified in a study of cytomegalovirus exposure and HLA in healthy donors. Study-wide results and caveats: Analysis was carried out at a later point, and it linked a missense DCLRE1C variant to TCR beta V- and J-gene trimming. A few of the chains that were CMV-associated were confirmed in vitro to be specific for CMV antigens.

Of note for this clone: Its specificity is not known.

13 Jbeta primers and 60 Vbeta primers were used for the PCR. Produced via immunoSEQ multiplex PCR; TCRdb's table is partial and in-frame only. The sample yields around 150,000 clones, 75% to 80% seen once. Germline-derived CDR1 and CDR2 are SGDLS and YYNGEE. With V trimmed by 0 bases and J by 8 bases, 10 bases remained unmatched. CDR3 size: 16 residues. V usage is TRBV9 and J usage is TRBJ1-2; TRBD1 agrees at 10 bases. Specimen: PBMCs. The sequence derives from a woman in her thirties in good health and CMV-seronegative. The CDR3 DNA follows: TGTGCCAGCAGCGTAGGGGACAGGGGCTCACTCCTCGGCTACACCTTC. It translates to CASSVGDRGSLLGYTF.